This TCR beta chain was retrieved from a study of blood T cells in healthy people across ages. A second PCR of 7 to 11 cycles used a sample-barcoded 5' primer and a J-beta primer mix. Each TCR beta cDNA got a 12-nucleotide random molecular identifier. TCRdb independently ran MiXCR on the 5' RACE reads; one entry per CDR3 protein. The sample lists over 1,500,000 distinct CDR3 sequences, less than 50% seen once, with around 2.1% in the top ten. The CDR3 runs to 18 residues. CDR1 is MNHEY, CDR2 SMNVEV, per germline (reference sequence). Sequencing input: blood. The clonotype originates from a woman aged 35 to 49 in good health. V is TRBV27 and J is TRBJ2-4; TRBD1 agrees at 9 bases. The DNA end is a closer match to TRBJ2-7, so the J assignment may be wrong. In DNA, the CDR3 is TGTGCCAGCAGTTTACCCGGGACAGGGAGTTTCAAGGGTGTCGAGCAGTACTTC. Its translation is CASSLPGTGSFKGVEQYF.